The T cell receptor (beta chain) under discussion was sequenced for a study of cytomegalovirus exposure and HLA in healthy donors. Study results and limitations: Later analysis suggested links between common viral pathogens and several top significant clusters. TRBV6-2, TRBV6-3 and some other V segments were excluded as indistinguishable. 164 TCR beta chains were listed as cytomegalovirus-associated. According to reports, the classifier identified cytomegalovirus status with high specificity and sensitivity.

Per germline, CDR1 GTSNPN and CDR2 SVGIG (reference sequence). V was shortened by 3 bases and J by 0 bases, with 6 bases between the two germline ends. The CDR3 has 13 amino acids. Concerning this clone itself: Its antigen remains unidentified.

PCR used 60 Vbeta primers and 13 Jbeta primers. Clones were sequenced by immunoSEQ multiplex PCR, and TCRdb holds only the in-frame ones, with some missing. This sample's table reports about 72,000 clones. The sample comprised PBMCs. The chain couples TRBV30 to TRBJ1-3; no reliable D call. The TCR originated in a middle-aged man in good health and CMV-seronegative. Here the CDR3 reads CAWRRSSGNTIYF. CDR3 in DNA: TGTGCCTGGAGACGGAGCTCTGGAAACACCATATATTTT. The whole variable domain, remainder taken from reference TRBV30 and TRBJ1-3, is SQTIHQWPATLVQPVGSPLSLECTVEGTSNPNLYWYRQAAGRGLQLLFYSVGIGQISSEVPQNLSASRPQDRQFILSSKKLLLSDSGFYLCAWRRSSGNTIYFGEGSWLTVV.